The 30 T cell receptor beta chains below all came from one sample that was sequenced in a study of T cell changes during pregnancy in multiple sclerosis. Method: immunoSEQ multiplex PCR; TCRdb's copy keeps in-frame clones and lacks some. The table includes 50,000 or so clones, about 90% detected once. The material was CD4+ T cells from peripheral blood mononuclear cells, obtained after pregnancy. The origin of the receptors is a female donor in good health, enrolled as a control in a pregnancy study.

The gene calls are TRBV30 and TRBJ1-1; D may be TRBD1 (6 bases). The CDR3 covers 15 residues. The V end was cut by 2 bases, the J end by 4 bases, with 17 bases between. Per the germline V gene, CDR1 is GTSNPN and CDR2 is SVGIG (reference sequence). CDR3 amino acids: CAWSPGEGDSTEAFF. The CDR3 nucleotides are TGTGCCTGGAGTCCCGGGGAGGGGGATTCCACTGAAGCTTTCTTT.

This clone was found once. The CDR3 loop reads CACKRAYEQYF. The CDR3 coding sequence is TGTGCCTGTAAACGGGCCTACGAGCAGTACTTC. The chain uses TRBV30 and TRBJ2-7; D call uncertain. The CDR3 has 11 amino acids. Per germline, CDR1 GTSNPN and CDR2 SVGIG (reference sequence). The V and J ends lost 6 bases and 2 bases respectively, with 8 bases between them.

V is TRBV4-3 and J is TRBJ1-6; D is undetermined. Germline V CDR1 and CDR2: LGHNA, YSLEER. Trimming took off 1 base at V and 0 bases at J, with 10 bases between the two ends. This CDR3 is built from 17 residues. In nucleotides, the CDR3 is TGCGCCAGCAGCCAAGCTAATTATCTCTCCTATAATTCACCCCTCCACTTT. It specifies CASSQANYLSYNSPLHF.

The V and J genes are TRBV30 and TRBJ1-1, with 7 nucleotides matching TRBD1. Germline lookup yields CDR1 GTSNPN and CDR2 SVGIG (reference sequence). The CDR3 consists of 15 residues. Losses at the gene ends were 0 bases for V and 4 bases for J; bases not matched to a gene: 8. CDR3 sequence: CAWSVQGRRGTEAFF. CDR3 nucleotide sequence: TGTGCCTGGAGTGTACAGGGGCGGAGGGGCACTGAAGCTTTCTTT.

The V gene is TRBV6-1, the J gene TRBJ1-1; D might be TRBD1 (6 bases). Between the trimmed V and J ends, which lost 6 bases and 2 bases, there was a span of 13 bases. Germline lookup yields CDR1 MNHNS and CDR2 SASEGT. CDR3 length equals 14 residues. The CDR3 region is CASREDRINTEAFF. The DNA for the CDR3 is TGTGCCAGCAGAGAGGACAGAATAAACACTGAAGCTTTCTTT.

The chain links TRBV6-5 to TRBJ2-5, with a possible D match to TRBD1 (6 bases). CDR1 is MNHEY, CDR2 SVGAGI, per germline. The V and J ends lost 6 bases and 1 base respectively, with 12 bases between them. CDR3 size: 14 residues. CDR3 in amino acids: CASRPDRTQETQYF. The CDR3 DNA reads as TGTGCCAGCAGACCAGACAGGACCCAAGAGACCCAGTACTTC.

V is TRBV30 and J is TRBJ1-5; 7 nucleotides align to TRBD1. The CDR3 spans 14 residues. Germline CDR1 reads GTSNPN; CDR2 reads SVGIG (reference sequence). Trimming at V came to 2 bases and at J to 5 bases, leaving 6 bases not matched to a gene. The CDR3 reads CAWSYRGLYQPQHF. CDR3 coding DNA: TGTGCCTGGAGTTATAGGGGGCTATATCAGCCCCAGCATTTT.

This chain links TRBV7-2 with TRBJ2-7; D unresolved. The V end lost 5 bases, the J end lost 4 bases, and 15 bases lay between the germline ends. The CDR3 contains 14 residues. Germline CDR1 and CDR2: SGHTA and FQGNSA. CDR3 sequence: CASSPPASSYEQYF. The CDR3 DNA sequence: TGTGCCAGCAGCCCCCCGGCTAGTTCGTACGAGCAGTACTTC.

The chain links TRBV4-1 to TRBJ1-4; 9 positions agree with TRBD1. The CDR3 is 15 residues long. The germline CDR1 and CDR2 sequences are MGHRA and YSYEKL. Trimming took 3 bases from V and 4 from J; bases not matched to a gene: 3. The DNA for the CDR3 is TGCGCCAGCAGCCAGGGGGACAGGGATAATGAAAAACTGTTTTTT. Translating it yields CASSQGDRDNEKLFF.

The chain recombines TRBV2 with TRBJ1-2; 10 bases align to TRBD1. From germline, CDR1 is SNHLY and CDR2 FYNNEI. J lost 7 bases, V lost 5 bases, and 4 bases had no gene match. The CDR3 loop spans 13 amino acids. The CDR3: CASSYRDRGGYTF. The CDR3 DNA reads TGTGCCAGCAGTTACCGGGACAGGGGTGGCTACACCTTC. Combining the CDR3 with reference TRBV2 and TRBJ1-2 gives the whole variable domain EPEVTQTPSHQVTQMGQEVILRCVPISNHLYFYWYRQILGQKVEFLVSFYNNEISEKSEIFDDQFSVERPDGSNFTLKIRSTKLEDSAMYFCASSYRDRGGYTFGSGTRLTVV.

As DNA, the CDR3 is TGTGCCAGCAGCTTATCACGGGTGAACACTGAAGCTTTCTTT. The encoded protein is CASSLSRVNTEAFF. The chain couples TRBV7-9 to TRBJ1-1; unclear D gene. V was pared by 2 bases and J by 0 bases, with 7 bases between. In germline, CDR1 is SEHNR, CDR2 FQNEAQ (reference sequence). The CDR3 spans 14 residues.

The CDR3: CASSLDVADTQYF. For the CDR3, the DNA is TGCGCCAGCAGCTTGGACGTAGCAGATACGCAGTATTTT. This rearrangement joins TRBV5-1 to TRBJ2-3; D gene uncertain. The CDR3 is made up of 13 amino acids. The V gene's germline CDR1 is SGHRS and CDR2 YFSETQ. V was pared by 0 bases and J by 4 bases, with 6 bases between.

The chain employs TRBV11-2 and TRBJ1-1, with D tentatively TRBD1 (6 bases). Trimming took off 4 bases at V and 4 bases at J, with 16 bases between the two ends. This CDR3 is built from 15 residues. Germline CDR1 reads SGHAT; CDR2 reads FQNNGV. CDR3 coding DNA: TGTGCCAGCAGCTCCAGGGGACCCACGGCCACTGAAGCTTTCTTT. Encoded protein: CASSSRGPTATEAFF.

CDR3 bases: TGTGCCAGCAGCCAAGATGTGGGCAGCCACAATGAGCAGTTCTTC. Protein sequence: CASSQDVGSHNEQFF. This rearrangement joins TRBV4-2 to TRBJ2-1; D is undetermined. The CDR3 runs to 15 residues. V was shortened by 0 bases and J by 5 bases, with 11 bases between the two germline ends. Germline V gene lookup returns CDR1 LGHNA and CDR2 YNFKEQ.

This clone was found a few times. This chain joins TRBV10-3 and TRBJ1-6, with TRBD1 identical over 7 bases. The CDR3 covers 14 residues. Germline V CDR1 and CDR2: ENHRY, SYGVKD. Trimming took 6 bases from V and 6 from J; bases not matched to a gene: 5. The CDR3 nucleotides read TGTGCCATCAGCGGGACAGACGGTAATTCACCCCTCCACTTT. It translates to CAISGTDGNSPLHF.

This clone was counted only a few times. The genes are TRBV7-9 and TRBJ1-1; a possible D gene is TRBD1 (6 bases). Germline values: CDR1 SEHNR, CDR2 FQNEAQ (reference sequence). Trimming stripped 3 bases from V and 11 bases from J, with 13 bases between. CDR3 size: 12 residues. CDR3 in DNA: TGTGCCAGCAGCTTCTCAGGGGAAAGGGCTTTCTTT. Translated, it gives CASSFSGERAFF.

The chain recombines TRBV19 with TRBJ2-3; TRBD1 matches 12 bases. The CDR3 is made up of 15 amino acids. Losses at the gene ends were 5 bases for V and 5 bases for J; bases not matched to a gene: 5. CDR1 and CDR2 from the germline V gene are LNHDA and SQIVND (reference sequence). The DNA of the CDR3 is TGTGCCAGTAGTCGGGACAGGGGGCTTATAGATACGCAGTATTTT. It is translated as CASSRDRGLIDTQYF.

Of note for this clone: A junction end diverges from the germline sequence, so it may reflect a read error. The V call is TRBV7-7, the J call TRBJ2-1; 8 bases fit TRBD2. This CDR3 has 15 amino acids. Germline V gives CDR1 SSHAT, CDR2 FNYEAQ (reference sequence). DNA of the CDR3: TGTGCTAGCAGCTTATCGGGGGGGTCCTACAATGAGCAGTTCTTC. Its translation is CASSLSGGSYNEQFF.

The V gene is TRBV19, the J gene TRBJ1-2; 7 nucleotides line up with TRBD1. This CDR3 contains 16 residues. Germline assignment: CDR1 LNHDA and CDR2 SQIVND (reference sequence). V was pared by 5 bases and J by 0 bases, with 9 bases of the junction left unmatched. CDR3 amino acids: CASSPKEGTANYGYTF. As DNA, the CDR3 is TGTGCCAGTAGTCCAAAGGAGGGGACAGCTAACTATGGCTACACCTTC.

V is TRBV30 and J is TRBJ2-7, with a possible D match to TRBD1 (6 bases). Germline assignment: CDR1 GTSNPN and CDR2 SVGIG (reference sequence). The CDR3 runs to 12 residues. V shed 5 bases and J shed 2 bases, with 10 bases lying between them. The CDR3 loop reads CAWDRKTYEQYF. CDR3 sequence (DNA): TGTGCCTGGGACAGGAAAACCTACGAGCAGTACTTC.

This CDR3 is CASSQGRKEQYF. CDR3 in DNA: TGTGCCAGCTCACAGGGGAGGAAAGAGCAGTACTTC. This chain uses TRBV18 with TRBJ2-7; tentative D call: TRBD2 (6 bases). The CDR3 is 12 amino acids. The V gene's germline CDR1 is KGHSH and CDR2 LQKENI. Between the trimmed V and J ends, which lost 4 bases and 7 bases, there was a span of 11 bases. Complete variable domain (other parts from reference TRBV18 and TRBJ2-7): NAGVMQNPRHLVRRRGQEARLRCSPMKGHSHVYWYRQLPEEGLKFMVYLQKENIIDESGMPKERFSAEFPKEGPSILRIQQVVRGDSAAYFCASSQGRKEQYFGPGTRLTVT.

The chain couples TRBV19 to TRBJ2-7, with 9 positions matching TRBD2. CDR1 and CDR2 (germline): LNHDA, SQIVND (reference sequence). This CDR3 contains 15 residues. V was pared by 4 bases and J by 2 bases, with 6 bases of the junction left unmatched. CDR3 loop: CASSTSGGTTYEQYF. The CDR3, as DNA: TGTGCCAGTAGTACGAGCGGGGGGACAACCTACGAGCAGTACTTC.

For the CDR3, the DNA is TGTGCCAGCAGCCCGGGGACTAGCGGGGGCACAGATACGCAGTATTTT. Translating gives CASSPGTSGGTDTQYF. The chain carries TRBV7-3 and TRBJ2-3; 13 bases align to TRBD2. V lost 5 bases and J lost 1; bases outside the gene matches: 3. The germline CDR1 and CDR2 sequences are SGHTA and FQGTGA. The CDR3 has 16 amino acids.

The chain couples TRBV10-3 to TRBJ2-7; D uncertain. V gave up 3 bases and J gave up 1 base, with 4 bases separating them. CDR1 and CDR2 (germline): ENHRY, SYGVKD. The CDR3 is 12 amino acids. CDR3 sequence (DNA): TGTGCCATCAGTGAACAGTCCTACGAGCAGTACTTC. Translated: CAISEQSYEQYF.

In nucleotides, the CDR3 is TGCGCCAGCAGCCAAGGGATAACAGGGGCTGGGGATAATTCACCCCTCCACTTT. Translating it yields CASSQGITGAGDNSPLHF. The J gene is TRBJ1-6, the V gene TRBV4-3; TRBD1 aligns across 7 bases. This CDR3 is 18 amino acids long. In germline, CDR1 is LGHNA, CDR2 YSLEER. The V and J ends lost 1 base and 5 bases, in that order; junction bases with no gene match: 11.

This sequence joins TRBV21-1 and TRBJ1-1; the table's TRBD1 call for D was not verified on the DNA. TRBV21-1 is labeled a pseudogene. CDR3 length equals 15 residues. CDR3: CASSIQGSMNTEAFF. The CDR3 DNA follows: TGTGCCAGCAGCATTCAGGGGTCCATGAACACTGAAGCTTTCTTT.

The chain is built from TRBV11-2 and TRBJ2-7, with 8 bases lining up with TRBD1. V was pared by 5 bases and J by 9 bases, with 18 bases of the junction left unmatched. The CDR3 runs 16 residues. Germline loops: CDR1 SGHAT, CDR2 FQNNGV. The CDR3 nucleotides read TGTGCCAGCAGCACCGGACAGGGTGGCACTCTCCTTGGGCAGTACTTC. It codes for CASSTGQGGTLLGQYF.

The rearrangement joins TRBV5-1 to TRBJ2-3, with a possible D match to TRBD1 (5 bases). The CDR3 has 16 residues. CDR1 SGHRS and CDR2 YFSETQ come from the germline V gene. The V end lost 0 bases, the J end lost 0 bases, and 11 bases lay between the germline ends. The CDR3 sequence: CASSLEAGKSTDTQYF. CDR3 DNA sequence: TGCGCCAGCAGCTTGGAGGCAGGGAAAAGCACAGATACGCAGTATTTT.

The chain couples TRBV14 to TRBJ2-3; D unclear. V was shortened by 0 bases and J by 3 bases, with 10 bases between the two germline ends. This CDR3 is built from 15 residues. CDR1 and CDR2 from the germline V gene are SGHDN and FVKESK. The CDR3 DNA reads TGTGCCAGCAGCCAAGAAAACATTATTACAGATACGCAGTATTTT. This translates into CASSQENIITDTQYF.

In this sample, this clone turned up a few times. The chain links TRBV30 to TRBJ1-4; D is uncertain. The length of the CDR3 is 14 residues. Trimming left V 3 bases short and J 0 bases short, with 8 bases between. Germline V gene data show CDR1 as GTSNPN and CDR2 as SVGIG (reference sequence). CDR3 nucleotides: TGTGCCTGGAGCGCCCGAGCAACTAATGAAAAACTGTTTTTT. It is translated as CAWSARATNEKLFF. The entire variable domain, with the rest obtained from reference TRBV30 and TRBJ1-4, is as follows: SQTIHQWPATLVQPVGSPLSLECTVEGTSNPNLYWYRQAAGRGLQLLFYSVGIGQISSEVPQNLSASRPQDRQFILSSKKLLLSDSGFYLCAWSARATNEKLFFGSGTQLSVL.